The 24 T cell receptor beta chains given below trace back to one sample, sequenced in a study of human T cells and chemical hapten exposure. A single record per CDR3 protein comes from TCRdb applying MiXCR to the RACE reads. The sample gives tens of thousands of distinct CDR3 sequences, around 6.7% of which show up once; approximately 1.3% is in the top ten. The time point here: patch test 2, 6 weeks after DPC sensitization. Specified treatment: therapeutic diphenylcyclopropenone sensitization with weekly scalp DPC. The sample was whole blood, taken in connection with sensitization to the hapten diphenylcyclopropenone (DPC). These receptors came from a woman aged 30 to 39 with alopecia areata. Some clones in this sample may be carry-over from other donors' samples.

Many counts were recorded for this clonotype. The chain uses TRBV7-9 and TRBJ2-3, with D perhaps given as TRBD1 or TRBD2 (6 bases each). The V end was cut by 0 bases, the J end by 2 bases, with 12 bases between. Germline CDR1 reads SEHNR; CDR2 reads FQNEAQ (reference sequence). This CDR3 region has 16 residues. CDR3 in DNA: TGTGCCAGCAGCTTAGCGATGTCGGGGGCCACAGATACGCAGTATTTT. Protein sequence: CASSLAMSGATDTQYF.

The chain recombines TRBV7-2 with TRBJ1-1, with a possible D match to TRBD1 (5 bases). Germline loops: CDR1 SGHTA, CDR2 FQGNSA. The CDR3 is 16 amino acids. The V end lost 2 bases, the J end lost 0 bases, and 13 bases lay between the germline ends. This CDR3 reads CTSSLLGGGMNTEAFF. The CDR3 DNA follows: TGTACCAGCAGCTTATTGGGGGGGGGTATGAACACTGAAGCTTTCTTT.

The V gene is TRBV2, the J gene TRBJ1-6, with 9 bases identical to TRBD1. V shed 6 bases, J shed 10 bases, and the junction held 16 bases outside the gene matches. This CDR3 region has 17 residues. The germline CDR1 and CDR2 sequences are SNHLY and FYNNEI. The CDR3 here is CASSRTGTGLVGSPLHF. As DNA, the CDR3 is TGTGCCAGCAGCCGCACCGGGACAGGGTTGGTTGGATCACCCCTCCACTTT.

Many counts were recorded for this clonotype. The chain combines TRBV10-3 with TRBJ2-1, with TRBD2 matching over 10 bases. V was pared by 10 bases and J by 3 bases, with 9 bases of the junction left unmatched. CDR1 ENHRY and CDR2 SYGVKD come from the germline V gene. CDR3 length equals 15 residues. CDR3 nucleotide sequence: TGTGCCACCAACCAAGTAGCGGGGGGCTACAATGAGCAGTTCTTC. It encodes CATNQVAGGYNEQFF.

This clonotype was recorded many times. The chain uses TRBV6-2 or TRBV6-3 and TRBJ2-2; 8 bases map to TRBD2. Losses at the gene ends were 6 bases for V and 6 bases for J; bases not matched to a gene: 6. The length of the CDR3 is 14 residues. CDR1 is MNHEY and CDR2 is SVGEGT in the germline V gene. The CDR3 nucleotides are TGTGCCAGCAGCGGGACTAGTGAGGCCGGGGAGCTGTTTTTT. Amino acids: CASSGTSEAGELFF.

The V and J genes are TRBV18 and TRBJ1-5; D not resolved. The CDR3 has 13 amino acids. Germline CDR1 reads KGHSH; CDR2 reads LQKENI. Trimming pared 3 bases from V and 9 bases from J, leaving 12 bases between. The CDR3 here is CASSPTATVPQHF. In DNA form, the CDR3 reads TGTGCCAGCTCACCTACCGCGACGGTGCCCCAGCATTTT. Combining the CDR3 with reference TRBV18 and TRBJ1-5 gives the whole variable domain NAGVMQNPRHLVRRRGQEARLRCSPMKGHSHVYWYRQLPEEGLKFMVYLQKENIIDESGMPKERFSAEFPKEGPSILRIQQVVRGDSAAYFCASSPTATVPQHFGDGTRLSIL.

In its sample, this clonotype was seen many times. The chain uses TRBV12-3 or TRBV12-4 and TRBJ2-3; D call uncertain. Trimming shortened V by 4 bases and J by 5 bases, and 10 bases separated the two germline ends. CDR3 size: 13 residues. DNA of the CDR3: TGTGCCAGCAGTTGGCTAAAGCTAGATACGCAGTATTTT. This gives the protein CASSWLKLDTQYF.

This clonotype was recorded at least ten times. This rearrangement joins TRBV27 to TRBJ1-2; D possibly corresponds to TRBD1 (6 bases). The CDR3 has 16 amino acids. From germline, CDR1 is MNHEY and CDR2 SMNVEV (reference sequence). The germline V and J ends were trimmed by 0 bases and 3 bases, with 14 bases remaining between them. The CDR3 loop is CASSLSRTVAYYGYTF. In DNA, the CDR3 is TGTGCCAGCAGTTTATCGCGGACAGTCGCCTACTATGGCTACACCTTC.

At least ten counts were recorded for this clonotype. The rearrangement joins TRBV18 to TRBJ2-7; 10 bases agree with TRBD1. CDR1 KGHSH and CDR2 LQKENI come from the germline V gene. CDR3 size: 13 residues. V trimming: 6 bases; J trimming: 5 bases; junction bases outside the gene matches: 4. CDR3 loop: CASSQTGGDEQYF. The CDR3, as DNA: TGTGCCAGCTCGCAGACAGGGGGCGACGAGCAGTACTTC.

This clonotype was recorded a few times. The J gene is TRBJ1-1, the V gene TRBV7-9, with D unresolved. The germline V gene has CDR1 SEHNR and CDR2 FQNEAQ (reference sequence). Between the trimmed V and J ends, which lost 0 bases and 5 bases, there was a span of 7 bases. The CDR3 has 13 residues. CDR3: CASSLAPGTEAFF. The CDR3 region has the DNA TGTGCCAGCAGCTTAGCCCCTGGGACTGAAGCTTTCTTT.

This clonotype has a handful of counts. This sequence joins TRBV28 and TRBJ2-5; D is possibly TRBD1 (5 bases). The germline V and J ends were trimmed by 5 bases and 2 bases, with 9 bases remaining between them. CDR3 length equals 13 residues. The V gene's germline CDR1 is MDHEN and CDR2 SYDVKM. CDR3 loop: CASSHRLQETQYF. The CDR3 DNA reads as TGTGCCAGCAGTCACAGGTTACAAGAGACCCAGTACTTC.

This clonotype was recorded a few times. This chain links TRBV3-1 with TRBJ1-2; 9 bases fit TRBD1. The V gene's germline CDR1 is LGHDT and CDR2 YNNKEL (reference sequence). The CDR3 is 14 amino acids. Trimming took 0 bases from V and 8 from J; bases not matched to a gene: 4. Written as DNA, the CDR3 is TGTGCCAGCAGCCAAGAACAGGGGGCGAACGGCTACACCTTC. It encodes CASSQEQGANGYTF.

The table lists this clonotype with many counts. The V and J genes are TRBV10-3 and TRBJ1-1; a possible D gene is TRBD1 (5 bases). From germline, CDR1 is ENHRY and CDR2 SYGVKD. This CDR3 contains 15 residues. V was pared by 6 bases and J by 0 bases, with 14 bases between. Here the CDR3 DNA reads TGTGCCATCAGCCCTTCGGAGGGGATGAACACTGAAGCTTTCTTT. Translation: CAISPSEGMNTEAFF.

The chain couples TRBV12-3 or TRBV12-4 to TRBJ1-6; a possible D gene is TRBD1 (5 bases). V lost 6 bases and J lost 6, with 15 bases in between. The CDR3 has 15 amino acids. The CDR3 sequence is CASSSGQALNSPLHF. In nucleotides, the CDR3 is TGTGCCAGCAGCTCGGGGCAGGCACTTAATTCACCCCTCCACTTT.

This clonotype has a count of ten or more. The chain couples TRBV19 to TRBJ1-3; D may be TRBD1 (6 bases). This CDR3 has 14 residues. V dropped 4 bases and J dropped 4 bases, with 11 bases sitting between them. From germline, CDR1 is LNHDA and CDR2 SQIVND (reference sequence). CDR3 nucleotides: TGTGCCAGTAGTACCCAGGGGTCCGGAAACACCATATATTTT. This gives the protein CASSTQGSGNTIYF.

This clonotype was recorded at least ten times. This chain uses TRBV7-6 with TRBJ1-6; D unresolved. CDR1 is SGHVS, CDR2 FNYEAQ, per germline. The CDR3 has 14 amino acids. The V end was cut by 1 base, the J end by 14 bases, with 15 bases between. DNA for the CDR3: TGTGCCAGCAGCTTAGAGTCAGGTCGGCTGGCCCTCCACTTT. This translates into CASSLESGRLALHF.

At least ten counts were recorded for this clonotype. The chain uses TRBV12-3 or TRBV12-4 and TRBJ1-4; D not resolved. V lost 2 bases and J 6 bases, leaving 1 base between the germline ends. This CDR3 is built from 11 residues. The CDR3: CASSLYEKLFF. The DNA for the CDR3 is TGTGCCAGCAGTTTATATGAAAAACTGTTTTTT.

This clonotype has at least ten counts. CDR3 bases: TGTGCCAGCAGCTTAGAGGGTGCAACTAATGAAAAACTGTTTTTT. Translated: CASSLEGATNEKLFF. The chain combines TRBV11-2 with TRBJ1-4; D unresolved. Germline V lookup: CDR1 SGHAT, CDR2 FQNNGV. CDR3 length: 15 amino acids. Trimming removed 0 bases from V and 0 bases from J, with 5 bases in between.

This clonotype was observed many times. The J gene is TRBJ2-7, the V gene TRBV7-9; 8 bases align to TRBD1. CDR1 SEHNR and CDR2 FQNEAQ come from the germline V gene (reference sequence). This CDR3 comprises 17 residues. V was clipped by 4 bases and J by 2 bases; unmatched bases: 13. DNA for the CDR3: TGTGCCAGCAGCTCTAGTGGGGGACAGGCTACCCCCTACGAGCAGTACTTC. Translated, it gives CASSSSGGQATPYEQYF. Variable domain in full (rest from reference TRBV7-9 and TRBJ2-7): DTGVSQNPRHKITKRGQNVTFRCDPISEHNRLYWYRQTLGQGPEFLTYFQNEAQLEKSRLLSDRFSAERPKGSFSTLEIQRTEQGDSAMYLCASSSSGGQATPYEQYFGPGTRLTVT.

Comment on this clonotype: This could be a read error, since a much larger clone is one nucleotide away. The rearrangement links TRBV11-2 to TRBJ2-7; D remains ambiguous. CDR3 length: 13 residues. CDR1 is SGHAT, CDR2 FQNNGV, per germline. The CDR3 protein is CASSLLTYYKQYF. The CDR3 DNA reads TGTGCCAGCAGCTTATTGACCTACTACAAGCAGTACTTC.

This clonotype showed up many times. The chain recombines TRBV7-9 with TRBJ1-4, with unresolved D. The V end was cut by 0 bases, the J end by 7 bases, with 12 bases between. Germline V gene lookup returns CDR1 SEHNR and CDR2 FQNEAQ (reference sequence). The CDR3 runs to 15 residues. The chain's CDR3 is CASSLAVGFPEKLFF. The CDR3 DNA is TGTGCCAGCAGCTTAGCAGTGGGGTTCCCTGAAAAACTGTTTTTT.

This clonotype was seen repeatedly, ten times or more. This rearrangement joins TRBV29-1 to TRBJ1-1, with D possibly TRBD1 on 6 matching bases. V lost 7 bases and J lost 0, with 12 bases in between. The CDR3 has 13 amino acids. Germline CDR1 is SQVTM and CDR2 is ANQGSEA. This chain's CDR3 is CSGAGQMNTEAFF. The CDR3 bases are TGCAGCGGAGCTGGACAGATGAACACTGAAGCTTTCTTT.

The sample holds a few counts of this clonotype. V usage is TRBV5-1 and J usage is TRBJ1-4; tentatively, D is TRBD1 (5 bases). V lost 2 bases and J lost 5, with 16 bases in between. The V gene's germline CDR1 is SGHRS and CDR2 YFSETQ. This CDR3 has 16 amino acids. The CDR3 reads CASSFPLDKRNEKLFF. The CDR3 DNA sequence: TGCGCCAGCAGCTTCCCCCTGGACAAGCGGAATGAAAAACTGTTTTTT.

This clonotype was observed at least ten times. CDR3 DNA: TGTGCCAGCAGCTTTCACAGCGTTAATGAAAAACTGTTTTTT. The encoded protein is CASSFHSVNEKLFF. The V call is TRBV11-2, the J call TRBJ1-4; D is unclear. Deletions cut 3 bases from V and 4 bases from J, with 9 bases between. CDR1 SGHAT and CDR2 FQNNGV come from the germline V gene. The CDR3 has 14 residues.